This T cell receptor (beta chain) was recorded in a study of blood T cell repertoires in COVID-19. Study-wide context: Sites across the United States, Italy and Spain contributed samples from acute and convalescent COVID-19.

Original methodology: Nucleated cell number was recorded as an estimate derived from reference gene primer amplification. Sequenced by immunoSEQ multiplex PCR; TCRdb stores in-frame clones only, minus some. V and J calls and clone size are copied from that table; D and trimming were computed from the DNA. Of roughly 40,000 clones detected, around 83% appear once; the ten largest clones hold 44%. Germline values: CDR1 LNHDA, CDR2 SQIVND (reference sequence). This CDR3 spans 15 amino acids. With V trimmed by 5 bases and J by 6 bases, 7 bases remained unmatched. The genes are TRBV19 and TRBJ2-2; TRBD1 matches at 9 bases. The specimen was peripheral blood. The TCR sequence derives from a woman over 75 with active or convalescent COVID-19. DNA of the CDR3: TGTGCCAGTAGTCGTGGACAGGGGTTTCCCGGGGAGCTGTTTTTT. As protein: CASSRGQGFPGELFF.